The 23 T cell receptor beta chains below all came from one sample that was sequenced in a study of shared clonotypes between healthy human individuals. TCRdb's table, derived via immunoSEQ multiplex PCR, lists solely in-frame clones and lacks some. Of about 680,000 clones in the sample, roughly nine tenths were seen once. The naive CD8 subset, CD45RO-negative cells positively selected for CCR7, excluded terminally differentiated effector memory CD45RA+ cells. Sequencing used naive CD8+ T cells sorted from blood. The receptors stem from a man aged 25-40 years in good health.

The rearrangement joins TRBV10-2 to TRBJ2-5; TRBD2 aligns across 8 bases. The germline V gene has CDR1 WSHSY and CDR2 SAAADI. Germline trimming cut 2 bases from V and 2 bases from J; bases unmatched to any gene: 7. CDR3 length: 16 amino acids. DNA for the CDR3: TGCGCCAGCAGTGAGCCCTTAGCGGGGCCACAAGAGACCCAGTACTTC. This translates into CASSEPLAGPQETQYF.

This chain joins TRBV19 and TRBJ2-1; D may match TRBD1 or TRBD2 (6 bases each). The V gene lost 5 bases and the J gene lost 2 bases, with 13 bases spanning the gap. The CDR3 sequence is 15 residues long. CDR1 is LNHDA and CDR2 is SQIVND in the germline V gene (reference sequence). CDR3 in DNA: TGTGCCAGTAGTCTCGCGGGGACACCCTACAATGAGCAGTTCTTC. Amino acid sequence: CASSLAGTPYNEQFF.

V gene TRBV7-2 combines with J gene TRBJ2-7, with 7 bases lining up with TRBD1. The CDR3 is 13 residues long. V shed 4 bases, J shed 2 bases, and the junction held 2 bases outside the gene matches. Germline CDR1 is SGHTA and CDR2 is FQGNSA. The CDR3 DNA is TGTGCCAGCAGCTGGGGGACAGCCTACGAGCAGTACTTC. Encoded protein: CASSWGTAYEQYF. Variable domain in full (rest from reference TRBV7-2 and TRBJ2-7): GAGVSQSPSNKVTEKGKDVELRCDPISGHTALYWYRQSLGQGLEFLIYFQGNSAPDKSGLPSDRFSAERTGGSVSTLTIQRTQQEDSAVYLCASSWGTAYEQYFGPGTRLTVT.

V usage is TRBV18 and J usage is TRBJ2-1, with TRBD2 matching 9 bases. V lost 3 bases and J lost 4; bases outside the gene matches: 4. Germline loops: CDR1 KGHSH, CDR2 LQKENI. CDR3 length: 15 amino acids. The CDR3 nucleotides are TGTGCCAGCTCACCCGCGGGAGGGGAATACAATGAGCAGTTCTTC. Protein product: CASSPAGGEYNEQFF.

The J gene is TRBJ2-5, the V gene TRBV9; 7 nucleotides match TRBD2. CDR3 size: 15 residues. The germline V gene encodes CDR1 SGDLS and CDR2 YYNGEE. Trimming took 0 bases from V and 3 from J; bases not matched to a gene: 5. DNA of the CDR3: TGTGCCAGCAGCGTAGAGGGAGGGGTGAAAGAGACCCAGTACTTC. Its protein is CASSVEGGVKETQYF.

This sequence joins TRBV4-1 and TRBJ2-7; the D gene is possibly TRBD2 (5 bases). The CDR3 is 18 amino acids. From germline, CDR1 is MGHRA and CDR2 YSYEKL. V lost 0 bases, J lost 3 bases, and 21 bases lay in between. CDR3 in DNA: TGCGCCAGCAGCCAAGATTTCCCACATCGGGGAAATAACTACGAGCAGTACTTC. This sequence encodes CASSQDFPHRGNNYEQYF.

DNA for the CDR3: TGTGCCAGCAGCTATGGGACAGACCTCGGGGAGCTGTTTTTT. Encoded protein: CASSYGTDLGELFF. The rearrangement uses TRBV7-3 and TRBJ2-2; TRBD1 aligns across 7 bases. After removal of 4 bases from V and 7 bases from J, the junction contained 6 bases not matched to a gene. Germline V CDR1 and CDR2: SGHTA, FQGTGA. The CDR3 contains 14 residues.

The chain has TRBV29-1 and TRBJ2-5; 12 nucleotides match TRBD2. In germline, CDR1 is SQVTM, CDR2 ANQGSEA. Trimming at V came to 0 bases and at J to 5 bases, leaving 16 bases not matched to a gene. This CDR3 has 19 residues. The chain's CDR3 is CSVEEILTSGGRGWETQYF. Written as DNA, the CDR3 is TGCAGCGTTGAAGAGATTTTGACTAGCGGGGGCCGGGGTTGGGAGACCCAGTACTTC.

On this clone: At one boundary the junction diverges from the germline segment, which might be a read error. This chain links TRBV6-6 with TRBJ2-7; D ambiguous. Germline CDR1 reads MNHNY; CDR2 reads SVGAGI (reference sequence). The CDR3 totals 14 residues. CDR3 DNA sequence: TGTGCCAGCAGTCTCTCGGAAGGTCTTCTACGACTTGACTTC. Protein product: CASSLSEGLLRLDF.

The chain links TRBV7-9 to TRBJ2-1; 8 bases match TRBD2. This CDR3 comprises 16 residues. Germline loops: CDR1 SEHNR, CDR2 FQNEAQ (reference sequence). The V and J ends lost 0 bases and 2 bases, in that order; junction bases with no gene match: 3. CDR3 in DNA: TGTGCCAGCAGCTTAGCGACTAGCGTCGCCTACAATGAGCAGTTCTTC. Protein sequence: CASSLATSVAYNEQFF.

The CDR3, as DNA: TGTGCCAGCAGTGAATGGACTCTTGATACGCAGTATTTT. Its translation: CASSEWTLDTQYF. The genes are TRBV2 and TRBJ2-3; D is perhaps TRBD2 (5 bases). CDR3 length equals 13 residues. V was shortened by 2 bases and J by 6 bases, with 9 bases between the two germline ends. Germline CDR1 is SNHLY and CDR2 is FYNNEI.

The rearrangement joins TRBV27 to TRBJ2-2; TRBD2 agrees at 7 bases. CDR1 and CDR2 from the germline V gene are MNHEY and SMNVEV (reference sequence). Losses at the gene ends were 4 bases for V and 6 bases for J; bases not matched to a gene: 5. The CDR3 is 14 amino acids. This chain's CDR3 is CASSWDSGPGELFF. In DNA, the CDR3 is TGTGCCAGCAGTTGGGATAGCGGGCCCGGGGAGCTGTTTTTT.

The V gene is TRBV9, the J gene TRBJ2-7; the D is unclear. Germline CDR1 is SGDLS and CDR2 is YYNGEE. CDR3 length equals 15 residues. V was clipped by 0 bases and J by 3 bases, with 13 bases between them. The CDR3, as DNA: TGTGCCAGCAGCGTAGAGGGTAGCCGCGGCTACGAGCAGTACTTC. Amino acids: CASSVEGSRGYEQYF.

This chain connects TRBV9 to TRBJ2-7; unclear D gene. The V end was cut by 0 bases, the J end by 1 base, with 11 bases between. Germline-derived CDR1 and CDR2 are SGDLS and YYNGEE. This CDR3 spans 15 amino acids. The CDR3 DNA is TGTGCCAGCAGCGTAGCTCCTAGTCGTTCCTACGAGCAGTACTTC. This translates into CASSVAPSRSYEQYF.

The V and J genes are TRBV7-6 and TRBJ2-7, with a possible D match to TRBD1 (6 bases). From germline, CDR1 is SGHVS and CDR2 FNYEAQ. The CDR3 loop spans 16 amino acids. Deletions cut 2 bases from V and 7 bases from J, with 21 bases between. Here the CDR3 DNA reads TGTGCCAGCAGCTTACAGGCTGAGACAGGATTTACGGAGCAGTACTTC. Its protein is CASSLQAETGFTEQYF.

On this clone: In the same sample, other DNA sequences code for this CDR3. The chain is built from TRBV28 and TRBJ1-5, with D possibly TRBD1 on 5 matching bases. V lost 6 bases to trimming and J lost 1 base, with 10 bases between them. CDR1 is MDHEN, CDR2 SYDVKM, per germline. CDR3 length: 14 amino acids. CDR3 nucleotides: TGTGCCAGCAGCCTACGGGGGAGCAATCAGCCCCAGCATTTT. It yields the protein CASSLRGSNQPQHF.

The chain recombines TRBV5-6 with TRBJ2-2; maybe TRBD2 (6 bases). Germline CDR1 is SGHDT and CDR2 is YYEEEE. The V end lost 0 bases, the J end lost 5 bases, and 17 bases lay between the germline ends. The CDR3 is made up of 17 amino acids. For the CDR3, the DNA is TGTGCCAGCAGCTTGGGGAGGGACTTACGTACGACCGGGGAGCTGTTTTTT. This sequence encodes CASSLGRDLRTTGELFF.

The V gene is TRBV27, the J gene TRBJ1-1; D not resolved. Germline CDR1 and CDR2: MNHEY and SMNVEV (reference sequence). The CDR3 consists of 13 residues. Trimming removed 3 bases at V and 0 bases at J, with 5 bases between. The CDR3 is CASSFMLNTEAFF. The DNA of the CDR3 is TGTGCCAGCAGTTTTATGTTGAACACTGAAGCTTTCTTT.

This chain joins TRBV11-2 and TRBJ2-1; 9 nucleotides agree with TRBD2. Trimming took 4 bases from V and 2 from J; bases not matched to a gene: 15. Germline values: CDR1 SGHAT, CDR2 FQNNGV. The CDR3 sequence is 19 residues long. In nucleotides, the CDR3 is TGTGCCAGCAGCTCTGTCCTAGCGGGACTCCGCGACACCTACAATGAGCAGTTCTTC. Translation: CASSSVLAGLRDTYNEQFF.

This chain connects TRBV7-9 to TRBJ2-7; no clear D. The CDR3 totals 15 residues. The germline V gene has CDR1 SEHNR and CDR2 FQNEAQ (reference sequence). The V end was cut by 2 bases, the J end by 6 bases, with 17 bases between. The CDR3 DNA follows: TGTGCCAGCAGCTTACTGACTTCCTATCCTTCCGAGCAGTACTTC. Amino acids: CASSLLTSYPSEQYF.

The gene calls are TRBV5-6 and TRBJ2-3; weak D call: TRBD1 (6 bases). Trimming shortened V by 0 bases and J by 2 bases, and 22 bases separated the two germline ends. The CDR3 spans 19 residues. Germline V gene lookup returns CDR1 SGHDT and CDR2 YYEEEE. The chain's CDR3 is CASSLDRAGVRRFTDTQYF. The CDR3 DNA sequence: TGTGCCAGCAGCTTGGACAGGGCGGGCGTCCGACGTTTCACAGATACGCAGTATTTT. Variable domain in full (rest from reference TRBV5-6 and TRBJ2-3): DAGVTQSPTHLIKTRGQQVTLRCSPKSGHDTVSWYQQALGQGPQFIFQYYEEEERQRGNFPDRFSGHQFPNYSSELNVNALLLGDSALYLCASSLDRAGVRRFTDTQYFGPGTRLTVL.

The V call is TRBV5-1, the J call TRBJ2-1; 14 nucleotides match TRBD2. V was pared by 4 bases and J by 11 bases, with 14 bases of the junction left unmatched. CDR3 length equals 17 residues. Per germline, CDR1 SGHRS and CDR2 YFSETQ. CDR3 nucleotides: TGCGCCAGCAGCCCCGCCGGACTAGCGGGAGGAGAGGAGAAGCAGTTCTTC. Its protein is CASSPAGLAGGEEKQFF.

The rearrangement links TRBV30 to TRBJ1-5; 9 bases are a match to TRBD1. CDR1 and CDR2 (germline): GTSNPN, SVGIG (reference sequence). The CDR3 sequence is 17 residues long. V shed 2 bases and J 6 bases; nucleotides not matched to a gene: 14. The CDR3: CAWSSGTGSVRAQPQHF. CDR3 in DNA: TGTGCCTGGAGTTCGGGGACAGGGAGTGTTCGTGCTCAGCCCCAGCATTTT. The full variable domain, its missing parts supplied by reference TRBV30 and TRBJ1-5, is SQTIHQWPATLVQPVGSPLSLECTVEGTSNPNLYWYRQAAGRGLQLLFYSVGIGQISSEVPQNLSASRPQDRQFILSSKKLLLSDSGFYLCAWSSGTGSVRAQPQHFGDGTRLSIL.